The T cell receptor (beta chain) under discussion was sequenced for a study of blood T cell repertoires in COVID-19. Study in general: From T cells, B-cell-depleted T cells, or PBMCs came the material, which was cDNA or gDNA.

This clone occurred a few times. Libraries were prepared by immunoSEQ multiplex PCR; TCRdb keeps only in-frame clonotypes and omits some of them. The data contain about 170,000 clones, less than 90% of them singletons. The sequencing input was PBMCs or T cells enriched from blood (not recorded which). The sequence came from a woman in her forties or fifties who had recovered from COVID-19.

The CDR3 region is CASSFGGGNYGYTF. Written as DNA, the CDR3 is TGTGCCAGCAGTTTTGGCGGGGGGAACTATGGCTACACCTTC. V and J are TRBV28 and TRBJ1-2; TRBD1 is a possible D gene (5 bases). The germline V gene encodes CDR1 MDHEN and CDR2 SYDVKM. The V end was cut by 3 bases, the J end by 2 bases, with 10 bases between. The CDR3 loop spans 14 amino acids.